This T cell receptor beta chain appears in the sequencing data of a study of OX40 agonist ivuxolimab in advanced cancers. V shed 2 bases, J shed 4 bases, and the junction held 7 bases outside the gene matches. In germline, CDR1 is ENHRY, CDR2 SYGVKD. There are 17 residues in the CDR3. Libraries were prepared by immunoSEQ multiplex PCR; TCRdb keeps only in-frame clonotypes and omits some of them. The sample shows 100,000 or so clones, approximately 84% of them seen only once. The TCR sequence derives from an adult with an advanced solid tumor such as melanoma, head and neck, liver or kidney cancer. This specimen consisted of CD4+ or CD8+ T cells sorted from blood, obtained in a trial of the OX40 agonist ivuxolimab. The rearrangement links TRBV10-3 to TRBJ2-2, with 10 bases that match TRBD2. The chain's CDR3 is CAISEGASGSGTGELFF. The CDR3, as DNA: TGTGCCATCAGTGAGGGAGCTAGCGGGAGTGGCACCGGGGAGCTGTTTTTT.